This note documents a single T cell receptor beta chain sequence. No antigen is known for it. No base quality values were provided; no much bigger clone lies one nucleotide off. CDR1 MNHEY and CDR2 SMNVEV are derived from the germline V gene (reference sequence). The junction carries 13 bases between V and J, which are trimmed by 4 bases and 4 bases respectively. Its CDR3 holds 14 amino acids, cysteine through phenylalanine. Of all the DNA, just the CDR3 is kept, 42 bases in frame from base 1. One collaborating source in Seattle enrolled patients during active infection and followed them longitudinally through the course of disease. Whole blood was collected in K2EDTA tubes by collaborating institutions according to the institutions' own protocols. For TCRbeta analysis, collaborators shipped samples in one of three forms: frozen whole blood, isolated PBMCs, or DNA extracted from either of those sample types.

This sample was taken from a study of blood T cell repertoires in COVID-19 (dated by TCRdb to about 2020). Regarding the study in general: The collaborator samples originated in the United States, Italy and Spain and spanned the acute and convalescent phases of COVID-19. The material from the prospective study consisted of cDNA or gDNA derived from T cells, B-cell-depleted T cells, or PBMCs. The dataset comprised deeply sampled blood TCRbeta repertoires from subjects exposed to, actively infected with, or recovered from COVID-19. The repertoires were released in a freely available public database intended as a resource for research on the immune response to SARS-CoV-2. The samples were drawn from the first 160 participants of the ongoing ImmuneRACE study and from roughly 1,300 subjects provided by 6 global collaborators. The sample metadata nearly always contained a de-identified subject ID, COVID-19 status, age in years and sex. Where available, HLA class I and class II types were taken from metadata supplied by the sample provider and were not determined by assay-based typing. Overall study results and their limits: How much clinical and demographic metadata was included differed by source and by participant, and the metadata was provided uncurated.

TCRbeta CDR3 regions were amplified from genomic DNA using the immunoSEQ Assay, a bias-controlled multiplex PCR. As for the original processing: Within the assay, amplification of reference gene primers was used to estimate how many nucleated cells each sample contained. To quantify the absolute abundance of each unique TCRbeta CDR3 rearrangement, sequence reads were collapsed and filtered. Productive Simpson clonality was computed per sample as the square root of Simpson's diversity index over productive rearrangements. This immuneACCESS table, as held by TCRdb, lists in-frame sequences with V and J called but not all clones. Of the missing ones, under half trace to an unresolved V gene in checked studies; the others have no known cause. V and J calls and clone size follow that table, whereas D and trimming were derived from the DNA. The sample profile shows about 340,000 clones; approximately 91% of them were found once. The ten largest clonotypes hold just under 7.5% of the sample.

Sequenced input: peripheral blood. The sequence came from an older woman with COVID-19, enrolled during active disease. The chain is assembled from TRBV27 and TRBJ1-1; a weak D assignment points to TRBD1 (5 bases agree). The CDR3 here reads CASSSSGLGTEAFF. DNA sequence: TGTGCCAGCAGTTCCTCAGGGTTGGGCACTGAAGCTTTCTTT.